This T cell receptor beta chain was sequenced during a study of PD-L1 blockade in urothelial cancer. The wider study: About 85% of the 29 patients were men with bladder-origin urothelial cancer.

PCRs were each spiked with synthetic TCR analog templates. TCRdb's copy holds only in-frame clones and misses some; the assay was immunoSEQ multiplex PCR. Seen here are some 120,000 clones, around 86% observed once, and the top ten hold 2.4%. The time point is: peripheral blood 6 weeks after treatment start. The study collected 1 to 8 samples per patient, pretreatment and on-treatment. The specimen was PBMCs, collected around atezolizumab (anti-PD-L1) treatment. The sequence was obtained from a man aged 50-59 years with urothelial cancer.

The DNA of the CDR3 is TGTGCCAGCTCACTTTATGGGGGACTAGCGGTGAACACCGGGGAGCTGTTTTTT. Translating gives CASSLYGGLAVNTGELFF. V and J are TRBV18 and TRBJ2-2; 11 bases fit TRBD2. Germline lookup yields CDR1 KGHSH and CDR2 LQKENI. The ends lost 4 bases at V and 1 base at J; junction bases unmatched: 8. The CDR3 runs 18 residues.